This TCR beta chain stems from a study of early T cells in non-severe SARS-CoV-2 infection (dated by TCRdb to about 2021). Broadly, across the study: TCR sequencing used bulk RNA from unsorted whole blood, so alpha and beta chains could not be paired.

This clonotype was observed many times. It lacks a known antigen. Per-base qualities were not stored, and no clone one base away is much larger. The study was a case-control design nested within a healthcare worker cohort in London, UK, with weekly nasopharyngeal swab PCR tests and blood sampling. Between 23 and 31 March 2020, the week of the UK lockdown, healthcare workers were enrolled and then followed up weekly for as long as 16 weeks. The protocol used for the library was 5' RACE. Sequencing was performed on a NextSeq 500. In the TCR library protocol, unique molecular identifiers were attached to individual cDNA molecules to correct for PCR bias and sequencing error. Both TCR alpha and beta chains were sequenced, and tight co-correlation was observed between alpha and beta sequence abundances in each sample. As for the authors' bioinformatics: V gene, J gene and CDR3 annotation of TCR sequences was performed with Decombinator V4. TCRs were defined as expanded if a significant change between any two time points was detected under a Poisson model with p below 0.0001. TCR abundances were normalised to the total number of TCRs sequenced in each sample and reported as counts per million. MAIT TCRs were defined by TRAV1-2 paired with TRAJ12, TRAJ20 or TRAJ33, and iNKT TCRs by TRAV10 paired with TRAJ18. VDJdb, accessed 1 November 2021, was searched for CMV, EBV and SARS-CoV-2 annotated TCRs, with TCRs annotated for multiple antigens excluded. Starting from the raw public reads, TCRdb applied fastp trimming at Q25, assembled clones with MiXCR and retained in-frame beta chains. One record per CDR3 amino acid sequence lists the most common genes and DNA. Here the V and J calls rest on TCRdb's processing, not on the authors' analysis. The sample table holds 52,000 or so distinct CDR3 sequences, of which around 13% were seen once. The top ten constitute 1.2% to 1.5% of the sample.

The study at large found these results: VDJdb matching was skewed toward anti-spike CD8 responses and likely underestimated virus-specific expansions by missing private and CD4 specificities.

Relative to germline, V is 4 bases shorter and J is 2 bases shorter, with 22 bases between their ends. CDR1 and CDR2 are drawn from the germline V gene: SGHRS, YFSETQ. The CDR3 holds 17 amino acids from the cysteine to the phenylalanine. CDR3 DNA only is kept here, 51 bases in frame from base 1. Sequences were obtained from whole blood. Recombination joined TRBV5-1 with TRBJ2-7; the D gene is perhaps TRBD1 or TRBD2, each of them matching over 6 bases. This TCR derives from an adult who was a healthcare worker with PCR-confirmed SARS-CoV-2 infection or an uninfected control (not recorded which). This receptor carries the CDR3 CASSVAGLAGTTYEQYF. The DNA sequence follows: TGCGCCAGCAGCGTGGCAGGTTTGGCGGGGACAACCTACGAGCAGTACTTC.